This T cell receptor beta chain was obtained from a study of cytomegalovirus exposure and HLA in healthy donors (dated by TCRdb to between 2016 and 2019). In the study overall: An earlier analysis of about 530 of the donors reported over 250 Gb of sequence data and some 110 million unique TCR beta sequences obtained from roughly 170 million T cells. An early release that covered roughly 600 HLA-typed donors contained approximately 300 gigabases of sequencing data and 80 million or so unique TCR sequences. The genetic ancestry cluster associated with self-reported Caucasian donors included over 65% of the approximately 400 genotyped donors. The study aimed to test whether cataloging public T cell receptors could reveal signatures of past pathogen exposure. The study used immunosequencing to profile the T cell repertoires of 666 subjects and linked those repertoires to cytomegalovirus serostatus. Along with the approximately 700-subject first cohort, a separate validation cohort of more than 90 different subjects was used. The study combined high-throughput TCR immunosequencing, statistical association of individual TCRs with disease status, and machine learning to predict cytomegalovirus infection status. To study patterns of TCR occurrence, a later analysis re-analyzed previously published TCR beta repertoires from under 750 donors and added high-resolution HLA genotyping. Rather than using new phenotypic data, the later analysis identified candidate immune exposures from TCR beta sequences and from how often those sequences occurred across donors. In an earlier analysis of around 540 of the donors, high-throughput TCR beta sequencing was used to judge whether each TCR beta V gene segment behaved as functional or pseudogenic. Alongside the repertoire data, information on donor age, sex, ethnicity and CMV serostatus was compiled. Genome-wide SNP genotypes for about three fifths of the roughly 670 donors were used in a later genetic analysis, which treated that subset as a discovery cohort. Every repertoire in the discovery cohort had been generated on one and the same sequencing platform. HLA typing included class I and class II loci at four-digit resolution. Typing coverage varied by locus: roughly 620-630 donors for A, B, C, DRB1 and DQB1; approximately 500 for DQA1; approximately 570 for DPA1; more than 450 for DPB1. Four to six DR-DQ haplotypes were handled as single units for association and clustering because linkage in the cohort was strong. Among some 400 genotyped donors of the cohort, an average of approximately 200,000 unique TCR beta nucleotide sequences was sequenced per donor, of which roughly 18% were non-productive. General study outcomes and caveats: A group of highly shared sequence variants was considered likely to be a technical artifact of the sequencing pipeline. The earlier analysis of some 560 of the donors excluded roughly 16 rarely observed V segments, including chromosome 9 orphons, because counts were too low. In a later analysis, HLA-associated TCR beta chains showed more clonal expansion and lower generation probabilities than non-associated chains that were equally common. Immune exposure information for the cohort was limited to CMV serostatus. According to a later analysis, most CMV-associated TCR beta chains appeared to be HLA-restricted, and the HLA associations seemed to be driven largely by CMV exposure. A later analysis associated some 17,000 TCR beta sequences with specific HLA alleles at a false discovery rate of 0.05. The study gave a list of about 160 TCR beta chains associated with cytomegalovirus. Because HLA typing was unavailable for some donors at each locus, only the typed subset was used in association tests. When HLA alleles, especially DR and DQ, strongly co-occurred, attributing TCR associations to individual alleles was difficult. In an earlier analysis of fewer than 700 of the donors, most TCR beta V segments appeared in productive rearrangements about 87% or about 30% of the time, broadly matching IMGT annotations. A further reported finding was that TCR beta sequences accurately predicted the HLA-A and HLA-B alleles for most subjects in the first cohort. Cytomegalovirus status was reported to be diagnosed by the classifier with high specificity and sensitivity in both the original and validation cohorts. In a later analysis, TCR association rates were found to vary across HLA loci, with the most associated TCRs seen for DRB1 alleles and the fewest for HLA-C alleles. Across donors, most TCR sequences were observed very rarely, whereas some public TCRs were present in many individuals. Several of the top co-occurrence clusters appeared to be linked to parvovirus B19, influenza, CMV and Epstein-Barr virus, according to a later analysis. This cohort had only TCR beta chains sequenced, and the lack of alpha or paired-chain data limited which features could be detected. In a later genetic analysis, a missense DCLRE1C variant was associated with V-gene and J-gene trimming of TCR beta chains, and the association was replicated in an independent cohort. Correlated functional status among segregating V segments might reflect linkage disequilibrium, but an unknown experimental factor could not be ruled out. According to the authors, the approach could potentially be generalized to other disease states and immunological phenotypes. Some IMGT-functional V segments, including TRBV6-2 and TRBV6-3, could not be distinguished by the 87-base-pair reads and were therefore excluded. A later genetic analysis reported fewer N-insertions in productive TCRs among donors in an Asian-associated ancestry cluster than the approximately 670-donor mean. The presence/absence analyses assumed that sequencing depth was roughly uniform across donors, and that assumption may not be true. A few of the identified cytomegalovirus-associated TCR beta chains were confirmed in vitro to be specific for cytomegalovirus antigens.

The cohort was made up of approximately 700 healthy bone marrow donors. At the time of sampling, all cohort members were nominally healthy, though unrecorded immune exposures were likely present. The donor tested CMV seronegative and was one of the 352 seronegative cohort members. A peripheral blood sample was collected from each donor, and TCR beta sequencing was performed on peripheral blood mononuclear cells. The Qiagen DNeasy Blood Extraction Kit was used to extract genomic DNA from the blood cell samples. V lost 4 bases and J lost 3 bases, and the count of bases not matched to a germline gene is 12. The CDR3 starts with the cysteine, ends with the phenylalanine, and has 16 residues. Only the CDR3 region is kept as DNA, spanning 48 bases read in frame from base 1. The germline V gene (reference sequence) gives CDR1 as SGHNT and CDR2 as YYREEE. The method behind the library was the immunoSEQ multiplex PCR assay. For the multiplex PCR, a mixture combining 60 forward primers for TCR Vbeta segments and 13 reverse primers for TCR Jbeta segments was used. The CDR3 region of rearranged TCR beta genes was amplified from genomic DNA by a multiplex PCR assay. On the Illumina HiSeq System, the amplified TCR beta libraries were sequenced as 87-base-pair reads. On the authors' methods: A later analysis tallied roughly 78 million unique TCR beta chains across the 660 or so repertoires, and approximately 9.9 million of those chains were shared by two or more donors. A nearest-neighbor algorithm error-corrected the raw reads and collapsed the reads into unique sequences, merging closely related sequences to remove PCR and sequencing errors. To assign V, D and J gene segments, CDR3 sequences were aligned to IMGT reference sequences. Each retained sequence needed at least a six-nucleotide match to both a V gene segment and a J gene segment. Rearrangements were called productive when the CDR3 lacked stop codons and stayed in frame with V and J; all others were non-productive. Following IMGT convention, CDR3 was defined as the stretch from the second conserved V-encoded cysteine to the conserved J-encoded phenylalanine. The earlier analysis of 500 to 650 of the donors excluded any sequence lacking an unambiguous match to a single V gene segment. In an earlier analysis of 450 to 750 of the donors, a V segment was called functional when productive rearrangements were above 56.7%, and segregating when the standard deviation between donors exceeded 5%. A statistical classification framework was built for diagnosing cytomegalovirus status from the catalog of TCR beta chain sequences. In a later analysis, V and J genes were assigned by comparing TCR nucleotide sequences against IMGT/GENE-DB human TR gene sequences. The TCRdist pipeline was used in a later analysis to assign CDR3 sequences and most-parsimonious VDJ recombination scenarios. A later analysis defined each TCR beta chain by its CDR3 amino acid sequence plus V-gene family, and excluded reads lacking a unique V-gene family. A later analysis removed 600 or so highly shared, low-generation-probability nucleotide sequences to deal with suspected cross-contamination and a sequencing artifact. In a later analysis, a clonal expansion index for each public chain was calculated from normalized within-repertoire ranks of inferred template counts. A later analysis computed generation probabilities with a VDJ recombination model fitted to out-of-frame rearrangements, and checked the results against IGoR. In a later analysis, TCR-TCR, TCR-HLA and TCR-CMV co-occurrence was scored with hypergeometric tests, and a repertoire-size bias correction was applied to TCR pairs. False discovery rates were estimated in a later analysis by permuting HLA or CMV assignments 20 times. In a later analysis, co-occurring TCRs were grouped using DBSCAN, with TCRdist sequence similarity added in when clustering inside HLA-allele-positive subsets. Repertoires with fewer than 30,000 or more than 120,000 public chains were left out of co-occurrence clustering, as were several repertoires with anomalous nucleotide sharing. TCRdb stores this immuneACCESS table with in-frame sequences only. Part of the clones is absent; in the studies checked, under half of the shortfall reflects unresolved V genes, and no reason is known for the rest. The DNA was the basis for D and trimming; V, J and clone size are from that table. Present in this sample are about 95,000 clones, over 70% of which were seen just once. Less than 5% of the sample goes to the ten largest clones.

A remark on this clone: What antigen it recognizes has not been identified. Base qualities are not at hand, and no much larger clone is one base apart.

The chain couples TRBV5-4 to TRBJ2-7; 8 bases in the junction line up with TRBD2. The sequence was obtained from a woman aged 40 to 50 in good health and CMV-seronegative. The sample comprised PBMCs. CDR3 protein: CASSRGGSGGNYEQYF. The sequenced DNA is TGTGCCAGCAGCCGGGGAGGGAGCGGGGGCAACTACGAGCAGTACTTC. Here the CDR3 is joined to the reference TRBV5-4 and TRBJ2-7 genes, and the full variable domain is: ETGVTQSPTHLIKTRGQQVTLRCSSQSGHNTVSWYQQALGQGPQFIFQYYREEENGRGNFPPRFSGLQFPNYSSELNVNALELDDSALYLCASSRGGSGGNYEQYFGPGTRLTVT.